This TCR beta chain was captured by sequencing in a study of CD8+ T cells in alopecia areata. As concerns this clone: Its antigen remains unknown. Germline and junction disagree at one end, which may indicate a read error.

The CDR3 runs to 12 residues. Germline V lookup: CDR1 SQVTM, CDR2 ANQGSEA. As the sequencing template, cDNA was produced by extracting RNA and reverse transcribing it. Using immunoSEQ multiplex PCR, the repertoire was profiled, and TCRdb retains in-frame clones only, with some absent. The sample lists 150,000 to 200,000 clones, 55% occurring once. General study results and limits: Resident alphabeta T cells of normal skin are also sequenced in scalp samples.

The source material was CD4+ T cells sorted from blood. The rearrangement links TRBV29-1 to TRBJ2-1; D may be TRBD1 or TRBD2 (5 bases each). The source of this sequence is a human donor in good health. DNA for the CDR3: TGCAGCGTTGAACAACCGGGACCCCAAGCCCTCTTC. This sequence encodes CSVEQPGPQALF.